This T cell receptor (beta chain) was found in a study of shared clonotypes between healthy human individuals. CD45RO-negative cells were positively selected for CCR7, leaving out terminally differentiated effector memory CD45RA+ cells. V was clipped by 3 bases and J by 6 bases, with 8 bases between them. The V gene's germline CDR1 is SEHNR and CDR2 FQNEAQ (reference sequence). The CDR3 runs 12 residues. General study results and limits: Non-shared clonotypes showed lower generation probabilities than clonotypes common to all four donors. A handful of donors shared 5% to 5.5% of their naive CD4 clonotypes. Limited genetic and exposure-history diversity came from having few donors.

Sequencing was performed with immunoSEQ multiplex PCR; in TCRdb, only in-frame clones are kept and a portion is missing. The table records just over 2,000,000 clones, about 94% of them present only once. Concerning this clone itself: Antigen unknown. Other nucleotide sequences from this sample produce the same CDR3.

This receptor was obtained from a man between 18 and 35 years old in good health. What was sequenced was naive CD8+ T cells sorted from blood. V is TRBV7-9 and J is TRBJ1-2, with a weak D call TRBD1 (5 bases). CDR3 bases: TGTGCCAGCAGCTTGGAAGGGGATGGCTACACCTTC. Its protein product is CASSLEGDGYTF.